A single sample is the source of the 17 T cell receptor beta chains below, sequenced in a study of blood T cell repertoires in COVID-19. Some clones are missing from TCRdb's copy, which holds only in-frame ones; the method was immunoSEQ multiplex PCR. The sample includes about 150,000 clones, about 90% of them seen just once. The sequencing sample was made of peripheral blood. These receptors all come from a man in his forties or fifties with acute or convalescent COVID-19.

V and J are TRBV7-9 and TRBJ2-2; 7 bases are shared with TRBD2. The CDR3 sequence is 16 residues long. CDR1 and CDR2 (germline): SEHNR, FQNEAQ (reference sequence). V dropped 4 bases and J dropped 1; count of bases not matched to a gene: 6. CDR3 sequence reads: CASSSKGGRNTGELFF. CDR3 bases: TGTGCCAGCAGCTCAAAGGGAGGGAGGAACACCGGGGAGCTGTTTTTT.

This clone was seen ten or more times. The J gene is TRBJ2-7, the V gene TRBV19; weak D call: TRBD2 (6 bases). V was pared by 5 bases and J by 1 base, with 18 bases between. The CDR3 runs 16 residues. Germline V CDR1 and CDR2: LNHDA, SQIVND (reference sequence). The CDR3 nucleotides read TGTGCCAGTAGTCGACGCCCGAGCGGGCAATCCTACGAGCAGTACTTC. The encoded protein is CASSRRPSGQSYEQYF.

This chain's CDR3 is CASSLPAGLGGYTF. In DNA form, the CDR3 reads TGTGCCAGCAGCCTACCTGCGGGCCTCGGCGGCTACACCTTC. The V call is TRBV7-8, the J call TRBJ1-2; D is ambiguous. V dropped 5 bases and J dropped 8 bases, with 18 bases sitting between them. This CDR3 has 14 amino acids. Per germline, CDR1 SGHVS and CDR2 FQNEAQ. The whole variable domain, remainder taken from reference TRBV7-8 and TRBJ1-2, is GAGVSQSPRYKVAKRGQDVALRCDPISGHVSLFWYQQALGQGPEFLTYFQNEAQLDKSGLPSDRFFAERPEGSVSTLKIQRTQQEDSAVYLCASSLPAGLGGYTFGSGTRLTVV.

The J gene is TRBJ1-2, the V gene TRBV4-2; TRBD1 might be the D (6 bases). Per the germline V gene, CDR1 is LGHNA and CDR2 is YNFKEQ. V was trimmed by 3 bases and J by 1 base, leaving 18 bases between them. This CDR3 is built from 17 residues. CDR3 DNA: TGTGCCAGCAGCCACCCCAGGACGACAGGCGATAACTATGGCTACACCTTC. Its protein is CASSHPRTTGDNYGYTF.

The chain employs TRBV10-2 and TRBJ1-3; TRBD1 matches at 10 bases. The CDR3 contains 16 residues. Germline CDR1 is WSHSY and CDR2 is SAAADI. The V gene end was trimmed by 5 bases and the J gene end by 4 bases; junction bases not matched to a gene: 8. The CDR3 is CASSSDRGSPGNTIYF. As DNA, the CDR3 is TGCGCCAGCAGTTCGGACAGGGGGTCTCCAGGAAACACCATATATTTT.

The V gene is TRBV6-1, the J gene TRBJ2-3; TRBD2 matches 12 bases. Germline V CDR1 and CDR2: MNHNS, SASEGT. The length of the CDR3 is 19 residues. Germline trimming cut 2 bases from V and 4 bases from J; bases unmatched to any gene: 13. As DNA, the CDR3 is TGTGCCAGCAGTGAAACTAGCGGGAGGTCGAGGATGTTGGCAGATACGCAGTATTTT. Translated: CASSETSGRSRMLADTQYF.

The chain recombines TRBV20-1 with TRBJ1-1; 7 bases fit TRBD1. Germline V gene data show CDR1 as DFQATT and CDR2 as SNEGSKA (reference sequence). This CDR3 is built from 14 residues. The J segment lost 5 bases and the V segment lost 3 bases, leaving 9 bases of the junction unmatched. Here the CDR3 reads CSASVPGGTTEAFF. The CDR3 nucleotides are TGCAGTGCTAGTGTGCCAGGGGGGACTACTGAAGCTTTCTTT.

This chain connects TRBV6-6 to TRBJ1-1; D is uncertain. Germline CDR1 is MNHNY and CDR2 is SVGAGI (reference sequence). The CDR3 sequence is 17 residues long. The V and J ends lost 5 bases and 5 bases respectively, with 24 bases between them. CDR3 protein: CASSPRTRRVLGTEAFF. The CDR3 DNA follows: TGTGCCAGCAGTCCCAGGACGCGGCGGGTCCTTGGGACTGAAGCTTTCTTT.

The chain uses TRBV6-6 and TRBJ1-6; D might be TRBD1 (6 bases). The germline V gene encodes CDR1 MNHNY and CDR2 SVGAGI (reference sequence). The CDR3 has 13 residues. Trimming removed 7 bases from V and 13 bases from J, with 17 bases in between. The CDR3 nucleotides are TGTGCCAGCACGGCCAGTAGGGGGTCCCCCCTCCACTTT. Its protein product is CASTASRGSPLHF.

Details on this clone: Other nucleotide sequences from this sample produce the same CDR3. CDR3 in amino acids: CASSQDRTSGNNEQFF. The DNA for the CDR3 is TGTGCCAGCAGCCAAGATAGGACTAGCGGAAACAATGAGCAGTTCTTC. V gene TRBV4-2 combines with J gene TRBJ2-1; 10 bases map to TRBD2. The V gene end was trimmed by 0 bases and the J gene end by 5 bases; junction bases not matched to a gene: 4. The germline CDR1 and CDR2 sequences are LGHNA and YNFKEQ. CDR3 length: 16 amino acids.

The J gene is TRBJ1-5, the V gene TRBV6-5; 8 bases map to TRBD1. From germline, CDR1 is MNHEY and CDR2 SVGAGI. This CDR3 has 14 residues. The J segment lost 2 bases and the V segment lost 6 bases, leaving 3 bases of the junction unmatched. CDR3 loop: CASSGGQGNQPQHF. As DNA, the CDR3 is TGTGCCAGCAGCGGGGGACAGGGCAATCAGCCCCAGCATTTT.

The rearrangement links TRBV11-2 to TRBJ2-1, with 9 nucleotides matching TRBD2. The length of the CDR3 is 15 residues. V lost 5 bases to trimming and J lost 9 bases; unmatched junction nucleotides: 11. Germline V gene data show CDR1 as SGHAT and CDR2 as FQNNGV. The CDR3 region is CASSAGTSRTAEQFF. The DNA of the CDR3 is TGTGCCAGCAGCGCCGGGACTAGCCGTACCGCTGAGCAGTTCTTC.

The gene calls are TRBV7-2 and TRBJ1-6; D not certain. The CDR3 length is 14 residues. Trimming removed 5 bases at V and 8 bases at J, with 13 bases between. CDR1 SGHTA and CDR2 FQGNSA come from the germline V gene. CDR3 coding DNA: TGTGCCAGCAGCGATGGAGAATTTGATTCACCCCTCCACTTT. Amino acid sequence: CASSDGEFDSPLHF. Drawing the rest from reference TRBV7-2 and TRBJ1-6, the complete variable domain is GAGVSQSPSNKVTEKGKDVELRCDPISGHTALYWYRQSLGQGLEFLIYFQGNSAPDKSGLPSDRFSAERTGGSVSTLTIQRTQQEDSAVYLCASSDGEFDSPLHFGNGTRLTVT.

J is TRBJ1-1 and V is TRBV19; a possible D gene is TRBD1 (6 bases). The CDR3 is 15 residues long. Trimming left V 2 bases short and J 0 bases short, with 10 bases between. Looked up from germline, CDR1 is LNHDA and CDR2 is SQIVND (reference sequence). The DNA for the CDR3 is TGTGCCAGTAGTATACGACGGACAGTGAACACTGAAGCTTTCTTT. Protein sequence: CASSIRRTVNTEAFF.

This chain connects TRBV30 to TRBJ2-2; possible D gene TRBD1, 6 bases. V dropped 0 bases and J dropped 0 bases, with 20 bases sitting between them. Germline V lookup: CDR1 GTSNPN, CDR2 SVGIG (reference sequence). This CDR3 region has 19 residues. CDR3 DNA: TGTGCCTGGAGTGTTCCGTACGACAGGTCCCATGCGAACACCGGGGAGCTGTTTTTT. Its protein product is CAWSVPYDRSHANTGELFF.

The chain couples TRBV9 to TRBJ2-5, with 8 positions matching TRBD2. From germline, CDR1 is SGDLS and CDR2 YYNGEE. This CDR3 is 13 amino acids long. J gave up 9 bases and V 7 bases, and 11 bases lay outside the gene matches. CDR3 sequence: CASARGGPGPQYF. CDR3 DNA: TGTGCCAGCGCCCGGGGGGGGCCGGGGCCCCAGTACTTC. The variable domain in full, with the rest retrieved from reference TRBV9 and TRBJ2-5, is DSGVTQTPKHLITATGQRVTLRCSPRSGDLSVYWYQQSLDQGLQFLIQYYNGEERAKGNILERFSAQQFPDLHSELNLSSLELGDSALYFCASARGGPGPQYFGPGTRLLVL.

This chain links TRBV6-5 with TRBJ1-1; D is possibly TRBD1 (5 bases). Germline assignment: CDR1 MNHEY and CDR2 SVGAGI. The CDR3 runs 14 residues. Between the trimmed V and J ends, which lost 7 bases and 0 bases, there was a span of 12 bases. The CDR3 sequence is CASNQGGLNTEAFF. The DNA of the CDR3 is TGTGCCAGCAACCAGGGAGGCCTGAACACTGAAGCTTTCTTT.